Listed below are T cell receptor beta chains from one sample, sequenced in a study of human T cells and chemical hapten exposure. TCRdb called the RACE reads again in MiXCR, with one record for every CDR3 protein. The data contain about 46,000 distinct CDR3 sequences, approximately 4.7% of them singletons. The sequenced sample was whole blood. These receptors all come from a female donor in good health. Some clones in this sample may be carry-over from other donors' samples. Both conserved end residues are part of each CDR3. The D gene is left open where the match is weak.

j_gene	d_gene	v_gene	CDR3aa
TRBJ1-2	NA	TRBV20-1	CSAKSGWQVYGYTF
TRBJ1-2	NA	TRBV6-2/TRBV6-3	CASSYSHFFGSQDYGYTF
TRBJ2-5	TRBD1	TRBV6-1	CASSATSGTGQETQYF
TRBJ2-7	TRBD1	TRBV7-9	CASSRGGTGGAKQYF
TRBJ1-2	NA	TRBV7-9	CASSFLVPGNYGYTF
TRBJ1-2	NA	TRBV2	CASTAAEFDYGYTF
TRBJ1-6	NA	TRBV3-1	CASSRSSGISHSSPLNF
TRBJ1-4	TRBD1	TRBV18	CASSPDREGEKLFF
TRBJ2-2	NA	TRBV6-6	CASSSGTGNTGELFF
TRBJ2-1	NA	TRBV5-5	CASSRIPYNEQFF
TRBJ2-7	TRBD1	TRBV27	CASSQGTGSSYEQYF
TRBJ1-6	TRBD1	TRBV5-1	CASSSGQGKGSPLHF
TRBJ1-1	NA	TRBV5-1	CASSLGRVAGTEAFF
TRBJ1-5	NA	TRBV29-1	CSVWFGGAEPQHF
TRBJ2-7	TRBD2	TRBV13	CASSKFALAGGPHYEQYF
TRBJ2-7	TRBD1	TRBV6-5	CASSYRPGQGYEQYF
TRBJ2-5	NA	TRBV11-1	CASSLYNQETQYF
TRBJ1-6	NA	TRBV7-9	CASSFISDNSPLHF
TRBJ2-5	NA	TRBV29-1	CSGERSGSTGTQYF
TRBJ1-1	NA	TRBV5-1	CASSLLAGAEAFF
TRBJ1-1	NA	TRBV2	CASNGDRNEAFF
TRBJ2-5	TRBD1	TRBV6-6	CASSYSGTEDKETQYF
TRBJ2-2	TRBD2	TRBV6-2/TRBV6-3	CASSWEGRLIGELFF
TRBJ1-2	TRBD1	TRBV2	CASRGQGARGYGYTF
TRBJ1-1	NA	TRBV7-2	CASSLIPGNAEAFF
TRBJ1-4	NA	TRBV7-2	CASSRFGEKLFF
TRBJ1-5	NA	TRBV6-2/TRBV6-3	CASGGPSNQPQHF
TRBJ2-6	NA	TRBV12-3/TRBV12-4	CASSFDSYTSGANVLTF
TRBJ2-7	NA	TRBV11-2	CASSSVRTKIYEQYF
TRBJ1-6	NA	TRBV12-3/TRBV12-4	CASSPGGVSSYNSPLNF
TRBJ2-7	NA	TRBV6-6	CASSYSLSGRRDSYEQYF
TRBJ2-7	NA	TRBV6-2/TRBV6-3	CASTPQGRQGTYEQYF
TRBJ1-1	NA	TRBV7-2	CASSLFLSNTEAFF
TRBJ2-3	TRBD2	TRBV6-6	CASNNLAGGTDTQYF
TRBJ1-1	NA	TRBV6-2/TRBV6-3	CASRKVESNTEAFF
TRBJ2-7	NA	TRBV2	CALGVSSYEQYF
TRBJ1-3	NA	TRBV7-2	CASSLAWGSGNTIYF
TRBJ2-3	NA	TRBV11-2	CASSLDSGGPARRDTQYF
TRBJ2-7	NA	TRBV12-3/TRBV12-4	CASSARNSYEQYF
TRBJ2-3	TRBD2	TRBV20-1	CSAGWTSASTDTQYF
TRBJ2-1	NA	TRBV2	CASRTRSSYNEQFF
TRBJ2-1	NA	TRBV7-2	CASISTRIGNEQFF
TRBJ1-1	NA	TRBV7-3	CASSLTPGARTEAFF
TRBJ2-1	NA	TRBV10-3	CAIKPGSYNEQFF
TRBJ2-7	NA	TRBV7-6	CASSLAPPSSYEQYF
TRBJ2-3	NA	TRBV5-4	CASRIEMADTQYF
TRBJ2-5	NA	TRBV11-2	CASSRTPQETQYF
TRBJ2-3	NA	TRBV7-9	CASSPTDTQYF
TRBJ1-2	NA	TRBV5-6	CASSLWQGKNNPTYGDTF
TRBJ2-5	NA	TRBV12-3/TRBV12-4	CASSLQVQETQYF
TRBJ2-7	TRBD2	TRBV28	CASSFVAGLSYEQYF
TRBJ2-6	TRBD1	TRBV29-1	CSAKFTGTGAPGANVLTF
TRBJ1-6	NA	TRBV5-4	CASSFSNSPLHF
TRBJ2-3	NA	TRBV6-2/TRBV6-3	CASSPTSRGGDTQYF
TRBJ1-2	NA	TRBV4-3	CASSQAFGSFYGYTF
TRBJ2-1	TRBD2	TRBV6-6	CASSYLVGGGGDEQFF
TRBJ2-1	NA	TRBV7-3	CASSLSPSSTNEQFF
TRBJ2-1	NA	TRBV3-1	CASSPLAGIPGSYNEQFF